A selection of T cell receptor beta chains follows, all from one sample in a study of T cells in Graves' hyperthyroidism and ophthalmopathy. TCRdb reprocessed the multiplex PCR reads with MiXCR, giving one entry per CDR3 protein. The sample has roughly 49,000 distinct CDR3 sequences; 45% to 65% are singletons. The specimen was peripheral blood or thyroid tissue (not recorded which). These receptors all stem from a man between 18 and 29 years old with Graves' hyperthyroidism. CDR3s leave out the opening cysteine and the closing phenylalanine or tryptophan. Fields, in order: V gene, J gene, CDR3 protein.

v_call: TRBV9
j_call: TRBJ2-5
cdr3_aa: ASSVGAREGETQY

v_call: TRBV7-3
j_call: TRBJ1-2
cdr3_aa: ASSFGQGLPYT

v_call: TRBV7-8
j_call: TRBJ1-6
cdr3_aa: ASSLGQGPPLH

v_call: TRBV10-3
j_call: TRBJ1-1
cdr3_aa: AISGRTGGTEAF

v_call: TRBV7-3
j_call: TRBJ2-5
cdr3_aa: ASSLQASETQY

v_call: TRBV24-1
j_call: TRBJ1-3
cdr3_aa: ATSDAGGGGNTIY

v_call: TRBV2
j_call: TRBJ2-7
cdr3_aa: ASRTDRSTYEQY

v_call: TRBV7-8
j_call: TRBJ2-7
cdr3_aa: ASSLQGLTYEQY

v_call: TRBV10-3
j_call: TRBJ1-1
cdr3_aa: AISGAAPNTEAF

v_call: TRBV5-5
j_call: TRBJ2-7
cdr3_aa: ASSLGTCERY

v_call: TRBV29-1
j_call: TRBJ1-1
cdr3_aa: SVPTGNTEAF

v_call: TRBV28
j_call: TRBJ1-5
cdr3_aa: ASSPWGRQPQH

v_call: TRBV7-3
j_call: TRBJ1-6
cdr3_aa: ASSLNQRSPLH

v_call: TRBV4-3
j_call: TRBJ2-5
cdr3_aa: ASSQDWGGQETQY

v_call: TRBV6-1
j_call: TRBJ1-2
cdr3_aa: ASRAGSYGYT

v_call: TRBV7-2
j_call: TRBJ1-5
cdr3_aa: ASSLGGQGAWQPQH

v_call: TRBV7-9
j_call: TRBJ1-6
cdr3_aa: ASSSGGDNSPLH

v_call: TRBV5-1
j_call: TRBJ2-5
cdr3_aa: ASSPGGKETQY

v_call: TRBV2
j_call: TRBJ1-2
cdr3_aa: ATSEGEGLGYT

v_call: TRBV14
j_call: TRBJ1-6
cdr3_aa: ASSQQGYSPLH

v_call: TRBV6-5
j_call: TRBJ2-7
cdr3_aa: ASSYRGSEQY

v_call: TRBV11-3
j_call: TRBJ2-5
cdr3_aa: ASSSPFDALRETQY

v_call: TRBV7-9
j_call: TRBJ1-1
cdr3_aa: ASSLAHNTEAF

v_call: TRBV29-1
j_call: TRBJ2-2
cdr3_aa: SVAPVTSGAGELF

v_call: TRBV5-1
j_call: TRBJ2-3
cdr3_aa: ASSLTSRSTDMQY

v_call: TRBV24-1
j_call: TRBJ1-2
cdr3_aa: ATSDRGGNYGYT

v_call: TRBV7-2
j_call: TRBJ2-5
cdr3_aa: ASNWAGGAVQGTQY

v_call: TRBV12-3/TRBV12-4
j_call: TRBJ2-5
cdr3_aa: ASTRRLAGETQY

v_call: TRBV9
j_call: TRBJ2-7
cdr3_aa: ASSAQAGALEQY

v_call: TRBV15
j_call: TRBJ1-3
cdr3_aa: ATSRVAGNTIY

v_call: TRBV7-9
j_call: TRBJ2-7
cdr3_aa: ASSLPINSYEQY

v_call: TRBV2
j_call: TRBJ1-3
cdr3_aa: ASSRDTIY

v_call: TRBV9
j_call: TRBJ2-7
cdr3_aa: ASSVGGAAGDNYEQY

v_call: TRBV4-3
j_call: TRBJ2-7
cdr3_aa: ASSQVQGYEQY

v_call: TRBV9
j_call: TRBJ2-1
cdr3_aa: ASSRGAYEQF

v_call: TRBV7-2
j_call: TRBJ2-7
cdr3_aa: ASSQNPRGSGGSYEQY

v_call: TRBV15
j_call: TRBJ2-3
cdr3_aa: ATVQGWGTDTQY

v_call: TRBV7-2
j_call: TRBJ2-2
cdr3_aa: ASSSEISFGELF

v_call: TRBV5-1
j_call: TRBJ2-7
cdr3_aa: ASSFSPHKISYEQY

v_call: TRBV27
j_call: TRBJ2-7
cdr3_aa: ASSGSGQDYYEQY

v_call: TRBV20-1
j_call: TRBJ2-2
cdr3_aa: SAMGRANTGELF

v_call: TRBV12-3/TRBV12-4
j_call: TRBJ2-5
cdr3_aa: ASSFVDQETQY

v_call: TRBV14
j_call: TRBJ2-2
cdr3_aa: ASSPRTGRAGELF

v_call: TRBV12-3/TRBV12-4
j_call: TRBJ2-3
cdr3_aa: ASRTEADTQY

v_call: TRBV4-3
j_call: TRBJ1-1
cdr3_aa: ASSRYYTGGGLNTEAF